These 27 T cell receptor beta chains were sequenced from one sample in a study of T cell responses to AZD1222 COVID-19 vaccine (dated by TCRdb to the early 2020s). Library method: the immunoSEQ multiplex PCR assay. TCRdb limited this immuneACCESS table to in-frame rearrangements with V and J called. A share of clones is missing; checked studies link under half to unresolved V genes, and the rest is unexplained. The table for this sample lists around 130,000 clones; 70% to 90% of them were counted only once. The ten largest clones add up to about 8.5% of the sample. The intended sense of this specimen's time point label: baseline before first vaccination. The sequences come from peripheral blood, collected on day 0 of AZD1222 vaccination. The receptor set was obtained from an adult in good health.

V gene TRBV10-3 combines with J gene TRBJ2-3, with no clear D. The CDR3 is 14 amino acids. Trimming pared 6 bases from V and 0 bases from J, leaving 10 bases between. Germline lookup yields CDR1 ENHRY and CDR2 SYGVKD. The CDR3 bases are TGTGCCATCAGCGGCGGATCTAGCACAGATACGCAGTATTTT. Residues: CAISGGSSTDTQYF.

The rearrangement uses TRBV15 and TRBJ2-1, with 10 bases identical to TRBD1. Germline assignment: CDR1 LNHNV and CDR2 YYDKDF (reference sequence). The CDR3 contains 15 residues. V gave up 5 bases and J gave up 4 bases; unmatched junction bases: 5. This CDR3 reads CATSQRQGAYNEQFF. DNA for the CDR3: TGTGCCACCAGCCAACGACAGGGGGCATACAATGAGCAGTTCTTC.

The V call is TRBV27, the J call TRBJ2-7, with 7 bases identical to TRBD1. The CDR3 length is 16 residues. Germline CDR1 and CDR2: MNHEY and SMNVEV (reference sequence). V was pared by 8 bases and J by 0 bases, with 13 bases of the junction left unmatched. CDR3 nucleotides: TGTGCCAGCGCCCCGACCCACAGGGGCTTCTCCTACGAGCAGTACTTC. Translation: CASAPTHRGFSYEQYF.

Turning to this clone: One end of the junction fails to match germline, which may point to a read error. Distinct nucleotide sequences in the sample also encode this CDR3. The chain recombines TRBV2 with TRBJ1-3; 9 positions agree with TRBD1. The CDR3 is 15 residues long. Germline loops: CDR1 SNHLY, CDR2 FYNNEI. The chain's CDR3 is CASSLTGGFGNTIYF. Written as DNA, the CDR3 is TGTGCCAGCAGTTTAACAGGGGGCTTCGGAAATACCATATATTTT.

As to this clone: The conserved final phenylalanine or tryptophan is absent from the CDR3, which likely points to a read error. The DNA is left out, because the CDR3 cannot be placed on it with certainty; the CDR3 is given as TCRdb lists it. This chain links TRBV7-9 with TRBJ1-1; the DNA was not compared with TRBD1, the D call given in the table. CDR1 and CDR2 from the germline V gene are SEHNR and FQNEAQ (reference sequence). Including both end residues, the CDR3 is 10 amino acids long. CDR3 sequence: CASSLARDRH.

This chain links TRBV4-3 with TRBJ1-1; no clear D gene. V was pared by 1 base and J by 5 bases, with 11 bases between. CDR1 and CDR2 (germline): LGHNA, YSLEER. The CDR3 is 14 residues long. The CDR3 bases are TGCGCCAGCAGCCAAGTCGAAAGGGTGACTGAAGCTTTCTTT. As protein: CASSQVERVTEAFF.

V usage is TRBV6-4 and J usage is TRBJ1-6; no clear D gene. The ends were cut back, 7 bases at V and 0 bases at J, with 7 bases in the middle. The CDR3 is 14 residues long. Germline V gene lookup returns CDR1 MRHNA and CDR2 SNTAGT. DNA for the CDR3: TGTGCCAGCAACAAAAGCTCCTATAATTCACCCCTCCACTTT. Protein product: CASNKSSYNSPLHF.

The V and J genes are TRBV28 and TRBJ2-7; D not certain. This CDR3 has 12 residues. Germline V gene sequence: CDR1 MDHEN, CDR2 SYDVKM. V lost 9 bases and J 2 bases, leaving 11 bases between the germline ends. The CDR3 here is CASQTSTYEQYF. The CDR3 DNA reads TGTGCCAGTCAGACATCGACCTACGAGCAGTACTTC.

V usage is TRBV18 and J usage is TRBJ1-3; 7 bases match TRBD1. V lost 2 bases and J lost 3; bases outside the gene matches: 1. CDR3 length equals 14 residues. CDR1 is KGHSH, CDR2 LQKENI, per germline. DNA for the CDR3: TGTGCCAGCTCACCAGACAGGGTTGGAAACACCATATATTTT. This encodes CASSPDRVGNTIYF.

The chain recombines TRBV19 with TRBJ2-1, with a tentative D call TRBD2 (5 bases). Trimming shortened V by 5 bases and J by 5 bases, and 22 bases separated the two germline ends. The germline gives CDR1 LNHDA, CDR2 SQIVND (reference sequence). The CDR3 loop spans 17 amino acids. The CDR3 coding sequence is TGTGCCAGTAGTGCCTACGGTGGGAGATCCCACGACAATGAGCAGTTCTTC. Its translation: CASSAYGGRSHDNEQFF.

The genes are TRBV28 and TRBJ1-1; 7 bases line up with TRBD1. CDR3 length equals 13 residues. Germline CDR1 and CDR2: MDHEN and SYDVKM. With V trimmed by 6 bases and J by 8 bases, 9 bases remained unmatched. CDR3 sequence: CASSLTGNREAFF. The CDR3 nucleotides are TGTGCCAGCAGCCTGACAGGGAATAGGGAAGCTTTCTTT.

CDR3 DNA: TGTGCCAGTATCGACACGGGACAGCCCCAAGAGACCCAGTACTTC. Protein sequence: CASIDTGQPQETQYF. The rearrangement links TRBV19 to TRBJ2-5; 7 bases align to TRBD1. V was pared by 7 bases and J by 1 base, with 9 bases of the junction left unmatched. CDR1 is LNHDA, CDR2 SQIVND, per germline (reference sequence). There are 15 residues in the CDR3. Looking up the rest from reference TRBV19 and TRBJ2-5 gives the full variable domain: DGGITQSPKYLFRKEGQNVTLSCEQNLNHDAMYWYRQDPGQGLRLIYYSQIVNDFQKGDIAEGYSVSREKKESFPLTVTSAQKNPTAFYLCASIDTGQPQETQYFGPGTRLLVL.

The V gene is TRBV5-5, the J gene TRBJ1-1, with 8 nucleotides matching TRBD1. J was trimmed by 0 bases and V by 0 bases; bases with no gene match: 4. There are 16 residues in the CDR3. Germline lookup yields CDR1 SGHKS and CDR2 YYEKEE (reference sequence). The CDR3 loop reads CASSLGQGIVNTEAFF. DNA for the CDR3: TGTGCCAGCAGCTTGGGACAGGGGATAGTGAACACTGAAGCTTTCTTT.

The V and J genes are TRBV7-3 and TRBJ2-1; D remains ambiguous. Germline assignment: CDR1 SGHTA and CDR2 FQGTGA. Trimming took 5 bases from V and 9 from J, leaving 11 bases between them. CDR3 length: 12 residues. The CDR3: CASSHEVGEQFF. CDR3 bases: TGTGCCAGCAGCCATGAGGTGGGTGAGCAGTTCTTC.

The rearrangement joins TRBV4-3 to TRBJ1-2; unclear D gene. This CDR3 region has 13 residues. V lost 2 bases to trimming and J lost 5 bases, with 9 bases between them. Germline V gene data show CDR1 as LGHNA and CDR2 as YSLEER. The CDR3 protein is CASSQQEGYGYTF. CDR3 nucleotides: TGCGCCAGCAGCCAACAGGAGGGTTATGGCTACACCTTC.

This rearrangement joins TRBV6-5 to TRBJ2-7; D perhaps matches TRBD2 (7 bases). Per the germline V gene, CDR1 is MNHEY and CDR2 is SVGAGI. Trimming removed 2 bases from V and 4 bases from J, with 18 bases in between. There are 16 residues in the CDR3. In nucleotides, the CDR3 is TGTGCCAGCAGTTACCGCCGTGGGGGGGGCTATTACGAGCAGTACTTC. It is translated as CASSYRRGGGYYEQYF.

The V call is TRBV27, the J call TRBJ2-7, with 12 bases identical to TRBD1. Looked up from germline, CDR1 is MNHEY and CDR2 is SMNVEV (reference sequence). V gave up 7 bases and J gave up 4 bases; unmatched junction bases: 8. CDR3 size: 15 residues. This CDR3 is CASKSGTGGLYEQYF. CDR3 nucleotides: TGTGCCAGCAAATCCGGGACAGGGGGCTTATACGAGCAGTACTTC.

This sequence joins TRBV15 and TRBJ1-5; no reliable D call. V was clipped by 0 bases and J by 4 bases, with 16 bases between them. CDR3 length equals 17 residues. Germline V gene sequence: CDR1 LNHNV, CDR2 YYDKDF (reference sequence). The CDR3: CATSREAGVNENQPQHF. The CDR3 nucleotides are TGTGCCACCAGCAGAGAGGCCGGGGTAAACGAAAATCAGCCCCAGCATTTT.

The chain joins TRBV14 to TRBJ1-6; no firm D call. CDR3 length: 14 residues. V gave up 4 bases and J gave up 7 bases, with 11 bases separating them. The germline CDR1 and CDR2 sequences are SGHDN and FVKESK. DNA for the CDR3: TGTGCCAGCAGCCGGAGAGAGGGCAATTCACCCCTCCACTTT. Protein sequence: CASSRREGNSPLHF. The variable domain in full, completed from reference TRBV14 and TRBJ1-6, reads EAGVTQFPSHSVIEKGQTVTLRCDPISGHDNLYWYRRVMGKEIKFLLHFVKESKQDESGMPNNRFLAERTGGTYSTLKVQPAELEDSGVYFCASSRREGNSPLHFGNGTRLTVT.

This clone was seen a handful of times. This chain joins TRBV30 and TRBJ1-1, with 8 bases identical to TRBD1. The CDR3 is 16 residues long. CDR1 and CDR2 (germline): GTSNPN, SVGIG (reference sequence). Trimming removed 1 base from V and 0 bases from J; junction bases left unmatched: 7. CDR3 in DNA: TGTGCCTGGAGTGATGGACAGGGACAACTGAACACTGAAGCTTTCTTT. Protein product: CAWSDGQGQLNTEAFF.

This chain connects TRBV18 to TRBJ1-6; D remains unclear. Germline V gives CDR1 KGHSH, CDR2 LQKENI. V shed 3 bases and J shed 4 bases, with 10 bases lying between them. The CDR3 has 15 residues. The CDR3 reads CASSPGPEYNSPLHF. The CDR3 coding sequence is TGTGCCAGCTCACCCGGACCGGAATATAATTCACCCCTCCACTTT.

The chain has TRBV6-5 and TRBJ2-7; tentatively, D is TRBD1 or TRBD2 (6 bases each). Looked up from germline, CDR1 is MNHEY and CDR2 is SVGAGI. V lost 6 bases and J lost 0, with 15 bases in between. The CDR3 has 15 amino acids. This chain's CDR3 is CASSVGGTNSYEQYF. As DNA, the CDR3 is TGTGCCAGCAGCGTGGGGGGCACAAACTCCTACGAGCAGTACTTC.

The CDR3: CAWTRGIGSTEAFF. CDR3 sequence (DNA): TGTGCCTGGACGAGGGGAATCGGGAGCACTGAAGCTTTCTTT. This chain uses TRBV30 with TRBJ1-1; possible D gene TRBD1, 5 bases. Trimming took 4 bases from V and 4 from J, leaving 16 bases between them. The CDR3 is 14 amino acids. The germline CDR1 and CDR2 sequences are GTSNPN and SVGIG (reference sequence).

The rearrangement joins TRBV7-2 to TRBJ1-1; D gene unclear. The V gene lost 1 base and the J gene lost 1 base, with 10 bases spanning the gap. Germline V gives CDR1 SGHTA, CDR2 FQGNSA. The CDR3 totals 15 residues. The CDR3 reads CASSLESSPNTEAFF. The CDR3 nucleotides are TGTGCCAGCAGCTTAGAGTCGTCCCCGAACACTGAAGCTTTCTTT.

This clone was observed a single time. V is TRBV20-1 and J is TRBJ2-7; 9 bases are shared with TRBD2. From germline, CDR1 is DFQATT and CDR2 SNEGSKA (reference sequence). V lost 3 bases, J lost 7 bases, and 19 bases stayed unmatched. This CDR3 has 17 amino acids. The CDR3 DNA reads TGCAGTGCTAGTTTAGGCGGGATAGCGGGAGCCGGGGGGGAGCAGTACTTC. Translated, it gives CSASLGGIAGAGGEQYF.

This clone was observed once. V usage is TRBV6-5 and J usage is TRBJ2-1; D might be TRBD1 or TRBD2, each matching 6 bases. Germline CDR1 is MNHEY and CDR2 is SVGAGI. The CDR3 is 13 residues long. Trimming stripped 2 bases from V and 12 bases from J, with 14 bases between. CDR3 loop: CASSYSTGAGQFF. For the CDR3, the DNA is TGTGCCAGCAGTTACAGCACGGGGGCAGGGCAGTTCTTC.

The chain employs TRBV19 and TRBJ1-5, with D hard to call. This CDR3 has 15 amino acids. Trimming left V 6 bases short and J 6 bases short, with 18 bases between. From germline, CDR1 is LNHDA and CDR2 SQIVND (reference sequence). The CDR3 nucleotides read TGTGCCAGTAGCCCCGTAGTCGGGTCGGGTCAGCCCCAGCATTTT. Translating it yields CASSPVVGSGQPQHF.